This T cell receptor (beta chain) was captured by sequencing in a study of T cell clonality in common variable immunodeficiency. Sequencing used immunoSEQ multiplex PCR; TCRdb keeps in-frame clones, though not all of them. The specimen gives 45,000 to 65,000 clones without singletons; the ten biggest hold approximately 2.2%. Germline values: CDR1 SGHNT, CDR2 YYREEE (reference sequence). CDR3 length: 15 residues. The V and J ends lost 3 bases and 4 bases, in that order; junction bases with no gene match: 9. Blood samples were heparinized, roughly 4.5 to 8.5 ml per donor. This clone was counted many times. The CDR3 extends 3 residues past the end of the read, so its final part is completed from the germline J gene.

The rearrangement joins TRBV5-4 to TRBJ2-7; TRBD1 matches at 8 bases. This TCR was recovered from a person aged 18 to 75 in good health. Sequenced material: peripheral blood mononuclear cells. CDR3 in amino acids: CASSSNRGSGYEQYF. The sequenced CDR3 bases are TGTGCCAGCAGCTCGAACAGGGGGTCCGGGTACGAG.